Shown below are 18 T cell receptor beta chains from a single sample sequenced in a study of a mutant IDH1 vaccine in newly diagnosed glioma. Time point defined: baseline, week 1 (first vaccination visit). As to treatment: pre-vaccination baseline after standard-of-care therapy. The protocol was immunoSEQ multiplex PCR, while the TCRdb copy is restricted to in-frame clones and leaves out a portion. The sample shows about 88,000 clones, over 75% of them seen only once. The source was PBMCs, collected from a glioma patient treated with radiotherapy, temozolomide or both. The receptor set was obtained from a man aged 35 to 55 with glioma. Some clones in this sample may be carry-over from other donors' samples.

The chain couples TRBV11-2 to TRBJ1-6; a possible D gene is TRBD1 (6 bases). CDR1 is SGHAT, CDR2 FQNNGV, per germline. The length of the CDR3 is 15 residues. V gave up 5 bases and J gave up 10 bases, with 18 bases separating them. As DNA, the CDR3 is TGTGCCAGCAGCCCTTGGACAGCTATCGGATCACCCCTCCACTTT. Its protein product is CASSPWTAIGSPLHF.

The V gene is TRBV5-1, the J gene TRBJ1-1; possibly TRBD1 for D (6 bases). Germline loops: CDR1 SGHRS, CDR2 YFSETQ. V was pared by 4 bases and J by 4 bases, with 8 bases between. The CDR3 spans 12 residues. CDR3 coding DNA: TGCGCCAGCAGCCAGGACAGCACTGAAGCTTTCTTT. Its protein product is CASSQDSTEAFF.

There are a few counts of this clone. V usage is TRBV19 and J usage is TRBJ1-3; TRBD1 is a possible D gene (5 bases). Germline values: CDR1 LNHDA, CDR2 SQIVND (reference sequence). The CDR3 extends over 14 amino acids. V shed 5 bases and J shed 1 base, with 9 bases lying between them. In DNA, the CDR3 is TGTGCCAGTAGTGACGGGGCGTCTGGAAACACCATATATTTT. It translates to CASSDGASGNTIYF.

This chain connects TRBV10-1 to TRBJ1-6; D may be TRBD1 (5 bases). Germline V gene lookup returns CDR1 WNHNN and CDR2 SYGVQD (reference sequence). The CDR3 is made up of 13 amino acids. Trimming removed 8 bases at V and 7 bases at J, with 12 bases between. CDR3 coding DNA: TGCGCCAGCGGGGAAAGGGGAAATTCACCCCTCCACTTT. Translation gives CASGERGNSPLHF.

V is TRBV7-8 and J is TRBJ1-5, with a weak D call TRBD1 (6 bases). Germline CDR1 and CDR2: SGHVS and FQNEAQ. CDR3 length: 13 residues. Trimming removed 7 bases at V and 5 bases at J, with 12 bases between. Here the CDR3 reads CASTPSGDQPQHF. CDR3 in DNA: TGTGCCAGCACCCCGTCAGGGGATCAGCCCCAGCATTTT. The full variable domain, its missing parts supplied by reference TRBV7-8 and TRBJ1-5, is GAGVSQSPRYKVAKRGQDVALRCDPISGHVSLFWYQQALGQGPEFLTYFQNEAQLDKSGLPSDRFFAERPEGSVSTLKIQRTQQEDSAVYLCASTPSGDQPQHFGDGTRLSIL.

The chain employs TRBV5-4 and TRBJ1-1; 7 bases align to TRBD1. Per the germline V gene, CDR1 is SGHNT and CDR2 is YYREEE (reference sequence). The CDR3 spans 15 residues. Trimming removed 2 bases from V and 1 base from J; junction bases left unmatched: 5. CDR3 protein: CASSFRDRANTEAFF. For the CDR3, the DNA is TGTGCCAGCAGCTTCCGCGACAGGGCGAACACTGAAGCTTTCTTT.

This rearrangement joins TRBV6-5 to TRBJ2-7, with D tentatively TRBD2 (5 bases). CDR3 length equals 14 residues. From germline, CDR1 is MNHEY and CDR2 SVGAGI. V lost 7 bases and J 2 bases, leaving 15 bases between the germline ends. The CDR3 loop reads CASKGADGPYEQYF. In nucleotides, the CDR3 is TGTGCCAGCAAAGGAGCGGACGGACCCTACGAGCAGTACTTC.

The chain couples TRBV2 to TRBJ1-4; D unclear. CDR1 is SNHLY and CDR2 is FYNNEI in the germline V gene. The CDR3 runs to 15 residues. The germline V and J ends were trimmed by 8 bases and 0 bases, with 13 bases remaining between them. The CDR3 region is CASGGVVSTNEKLFF. The CDR3 nucleotides are TGTGCCAGCGGAGGTGTTGTTTCAACTAATGAAAAACTGTTTTTT.

The genes are TRBV6-6 and TRBJ2-7; D is unclear. Germline V gene data show CDR1 as MNHNY and CDR2 as SVGAGI (reference sequence). This CDR3 comprises 14 residues. Trimming removed 6 bases at V and 2 bases at J, with 14 bases between. The CDR3 spells CASSYRLRPYEQYF. In DNA form, the CDR3 reads TGTGCCAGCAGCTACCGATTGAGGCCCTACGAGCAGTACTTC.

V gene TRBV5-1 combines with J gene TRBJ2-2; 7 bases fit TRBD1. V trimming: 3 bases; J trimming: 4 bases; junction bases outside the gene matches: 6. Germline-derived CDR1 and CDR2 are SGHRS and YFSETQ. The CDR3 has 15 residues. CDR3 protein: CASSSRDRFTGELFF. The CDR3 coding sequence is TGCGCCAGCAGCTCCCGGGACAGATTCACCGGGGAGCTGTTTTTT. Using reference TRBV5-1 and TRBJ2-2 for the parts outside the CDR3, the full variable domain is KAGVTQTPRYLIKTRGQQVTLSCSPISGHRSVSWYQQTPGQGLQFLFEYFSETQRNKGNFPGRFSGRQFSNSRSEMNVSTLELGDSALYLCASSSRDRFTGELFFGEGSRLTVL.

The CDR3 here is CASSVGGGYGYTF. The CDR3 nucleotides read TGTGCCAGCAGCGTAGGGGGGGGGTATGGCTACACCTTC. The chain uses TRBV9 and TRBJ1-2; D may be TRBD1 (5 bases). V shed 0 bases and J shed 5 bases, with 8 bases lying between them. Germline-derived CDR1 and CDR2 are SGDLS and YYNGEE. The CDR3 spans 13 residues.

The gene calls are TRBV2 and TRBJ1-2; 7 nucleotides align to TRBD1. With 0 bases clipped from V and 7 bases from J, the junction kept 2 bases outside the gene matches. From germline, CDR1 is SNHLY and CDR2 FYNNEI. The CDR3 covers 13 residues. CDR3 coding DNA: TGTGCCAGCAGTGAAGCCAGGGGGGGTGGCTACACCTTC. This translates into CASSEARGGGYTF.

V is TRBV19 and J is TRBJ1-1, with 8 nucleotides matching TRBD1. Germline loops: CDR1 LNHDA, CDR2 SQIVND (reference sequence). The CDR3 totals 13 residues. With 8 bases clipped from V and 7 bases from J, the junction kept 9 bases outside the gene matches. The DNA for the CDR3 is TGTGCCAGTCAGGGGGCAGGGAGGAATGAAGCTTTCTTT. This translates into CASQGAGRNEAFF.

The chain recombines TRBV18 with TRBJ1-4; a possible D gene is TRBD1 (5 bases). CDR3 length equals 15 residues. V lost 1 base and J 4 bases, leaving 10 bases between the germline ends. Per germline, CDR1 KGHSH and CDR2 LQKENI. The CDR3 loop reads CASSPRWGFNEKLFF. The DNA for the CDR3 is TGTGCCAGCTCACCACGGTGGGGGTTTAATGAAAAACTGTTTTTT.

CDR3 DNA: TGTGCCAGCAGCCAACAGGGGGGGAGCACAGATACGCAGTATTTT. This sequence encodes CASSQQGGSTDTQYF. The rearrangement joins TRBV14 to TRBJ2-3; D possibly uses TRBD1 or TRBD2 (7 bases each). This CDR3 is built from 15 residues. Trimming took 2 bases from V and 0 from J, leaving 9 bases between them. The germline V gene has CDR1 SGHDN and CDR2 FVKESK.

The chain combines TRBV6-5 with TRBJ2-3, with D uncertain. The CDR3 sequence is 15 residues long. Trimming stripped 0 bases from V and 0 bases from J, with 7 bases between. CDR1 is MNHEY, CDR2 SVGAGI, per germline. The CDR3 loop reads CASSYSRVSTDTQYF. The CDR3 coding sequence is TGTGCCAGCAGTTACTCTCGGGTTAGCACAGATACGCAGTATTTT.

This clone was observed a few times. The J gene is TRBJ1-2, the V gene TRBV7-8; D gene unclear. The CDR3 is made up of 15 amino acids. Germline CDR1 reads SGHVS; CDR2 reads FQNEAQ. The V gene lost 0 bases and the J gene lost 1 base, with 9 bases spanning the gap. The CDR3 region has the DNA TGTGCCAGCAGCTTAGCGCACGGAGTTAACTATGGCTACACCTTC. The encoded protein is CASSLAHGVNYGYTF. The variable domain in full, with the rest retrieved from reference TRBV7-8 and TRBJ1-2, is GAGVSQSPRYKVAKRGQDVALRCDPISGHVSLFWYQQALGQGPEFLTYFQNEAQLDKSGLPSDRFFAERPEGSVSTLKIQRTQQEDSAVYLCASSLAHGVNYGYTFGSGTRLTVV.

The gene calls are TRBV5-6 and TRBJ2-2; 8 nucleotides agree with TRBD2. The ends lost 3 bases at V and 8 bases at J; junction bases unmatched: 15. The germline gives CDR1 SGHDT, CDR2 YYEEEE. The CDR3 loop spans 17 amino acids. The CDR3 reads CASSSVSAGALRGELFF. The CDR3 DNA sequence: TGTGCCAGCAGCTCAGTCTCAGCGGGGGCCCTTAGAGGGGAGCTGTTTTTT.